This T cell receptor (beta chain) came from a study of blood T cell repertoires in COVID-19. As processed by the authors: How many nucleated cells were present was estimated from reference gene primer amplification. Method: immunoSEQ multiplex PCR; TCRdb's copy keeps in-frame clones and lacks some. For V, J and clone size, that table is used; D and trimming come from the DNA. This table has about 200,000 clones, roughly 90% appearing once. This receptor was taken from a man aged 40-55 years with acute or convalescent COVID-19. The sample was peripheral blood.

DNA for the CDR3: TGTGCCAGCAGGATCGGACAGGCGCAGTACTTC. Encoded protein: CASRIGQAQYF. The chain links TRBV27 to TRBJ2-7; the match to TRBD1 covers 7 bases. This CDR3 contains 11 residues. Germline assignment: CDR1 MNHEY and CDR2 SMNVEV (reference sequence). V lost 6 bases, J lost 9 bases, and 5 bases stayed unmatched.